The rows below give T cell receptor beta chains drawn from one sample of a study of beta chain features in type 1 diabetes. Data came from immunoSEQ multiplex PCR; TCRdb stores just in-frame clones and leaves some out. The table records around 180,000 clones, 7.8% of them present only once. Sequencing was performed on central memory CD4+ T cells from blood. The receptor set was obtained from a woman in her thirties or forties with type 1 diabetes. Both conserved end residues are trimmed from each CDR3. Each record gives: clone size, D gene, V gene, CDR3 protein. D genes are given only for firm matches. The size entry is marked missing in some rows and otherwise reads once, few, many or a size class.

clone_size: .
d_call: TRBD2
v_call: TRBV6-5
cdr3_aa: ASSYRGGRNTDTQY

clone_size: few
d_call: TRBD1
v_call: TRBV4-1
cdr3_aa: ASSQRADRGNEKLF

clone_size: few
d_call: .
v_call: TRBV7-9
cdr3_aa: ASNQDNEQF

clone_size: few
d_call: .
v_call: TRBV9
cdr3_aa: ASSSSGYEQY

clone_size: few
d_call: TRBD1
v_call: TRBV19
cdr3_aa: ASGQGQGNIQY

clone_size: few
d_call: .
v_call: TRBV5-1
cdr3_aa: ASSPGQTGNQPQH

clone_size: .
d_call: TRBD1
v_call: TRBV28
cdr3_aa: ASSLGQINQPQH

clone_size: .
d_call: .
v_call: TRBV7-8
cdr3_aa: ASSGYGGEQY

clone_size: few
d_call: TRBD1
v_call: TRBV4-3
cdr3_aa: ASSQDTGVGANVLT

clone_size: .
d_call: .
v_call: TRBV28
cdr3_aa: ASSLFQTRGNTIY

clone_size: .
d_call: TRBD1
v_call: TRBV2
cdr3_aa: ASSADRGRNQPQH

clone_size: .
d_call: .
v_call: TRBV18
cdr3_aa: ASSPGTVTNYGYT

clone_size: many
d_call: .
v_call: TRBV6-6
cdr3_aa: ASTLPGTSNTEAF

clone_size: .
d_call: .
v_call: TRBV7-7
cdr3_aa: ASSPGALEGNEQF

clone_size: few
d_call: TRBD2
v_call: TRBV15
cdr3_aa: ATSRDPGGLGTSGAQETQY

clone_size: .
d_call: .
v_call: TRBV7-9
cdr3_aa: ASSLSTEHEY

clone_size: few
d_call: .
v_call: TRBV5-4
cdr3_aa: ASSSTGFYEQY

clone_size: .
d_call: TRBD2
v_call: TRBV30
cdr3_aa: AWSVRTSSTSEQY

clone_size: few
d_call: TRBD2
v_call: TRBV5-1
cdr3_aa: ASSLAPSSGAQETQY

clone_size: .
d_call: TRBD2
v_call: TRBV6-6
cdr3_aa: ASNPGLAGGGQF

clone_size: many
d_call: .
v_call: TRBV4-3
cdr3_aa: ASSRGGTRNTEAF

clone_size: few
d_call: .
v_call: TRBV7-2
cdr3_aa: ASSLGRHSYEQY

clone_size: few
d_call: TRBD1
v_call: TRBV4-1
cdr3_aa: ASSQGLRDRTNYGYT

clone_size: .
d_call: .
v_call: TRBV7-3
cdr3_aa: ASSLTGPTDTQY

clone_size: few
d_call: TRBD1
v_call: TRBV7-2
cdr3_aa: ASSLAWTGTDTQY

clone_size: .
d_call: TRBD1
v_call: TRBV6-6
cdr3_aa: ASTRQGAGTEAF

clone_size: few
d_call: .
v_call: TRBV5-4
cdr3_aa: ASSSRARGGTEAF

clone_size: many
d_call: TRBD1
v_call: TRBV15
cdr3_aa: ATSIRTGKYEQY

clone_size: .
d_call: .
v_call: TRBV12-5
cdr3_aa: ASGLEYGYT

clone_size: few
d_call: TRBD2
v_call: TRBV6-6
cdr3_aa: ASMRTSGNSYEQY

clone_size: few
d_call: .
v_call: TRBV7-3
cdr3_aa: ASSLTSSSYNEQF

clone_size: few
d_call: TRBD1
v_call: TRBV7-2
cdr3_aa: ASRSGTGGNQPQH